Following are 5 T cell receptor beta chains from one sample sequenced in a study of tumor-infiltrating lymphocytes in primary liver carcinoma. From approximately 20-30 mg of unsorted bulk tissue, DNA and RNA were co-extracted together. A constant-region primer served to make TCR beta cDNA from roughly 540 ng total RNA. Slightly modified ARM-PCR, run as three nested multiplex PCR rounds, produced the TCR beta libraries. In the first two PCR rounds, TRBV1-TRBV30 forward primers were paired with a C-beta reverse primer, and each round lasted around 10 cycles. TCRdb re-derived calls from the multiplex PCR reads in MiXCR, one entry per CDR3 protein. The repertoire holds just over 30,000 distinct CDR3 sequences, 60% to 80% seen once, with about 31% in the top ten. The source material was liver tumor tissue from sampling region 3. Sample subset: tumor region T3, left-lateral pole. The receptors derive from a woman aged 25 to 39 with primary liver carcinoma and hepatitis B virus infection.

The V gene is TRBV11-2, the J gene TRBJ2-1; 9 bases agree with TRBD2. The CDR3 is 16 amino acids. Unmatched junction bases numbered 12, after V lost 5 bases and J lost 7 bases. Per germline, CDR1 SGHAT and CDR2 FQNNGV. The CDR3 spells CASSIVGREGPNEQFF. DNA for the CDR3: TGTGCCAGCAGCATAGTAGGGCGGGAGGGTCCAAATGAGCAGTTCTTC.

As to this clonotype: The junction and the germline gene differ at one end; a read error may be behind it. V and J are TRBV29-1 and TRBJ2-1; TRBD2 matches at 7 bases. The CDR3 totals 12 residues. Germline V gene lookup returns CDR1 SQVTM and CDR2 ANQGSEA. The CDR3 DNA is TGCAGCGTCCAAAGGGACTACAATGAGCACTTCTTC. Its translation is CSVQRDYNEHFF.

This rearrangement joins TRBV11-1 to TRBJ1-2; D is undetermined. Germline CDR1 SGHAT, CDR2 FQDESV (reference sequence). This CDR3 has 14 amino acids. The CDR3 here is CASSFPASLGGYTF. The CDR3 DNA reads as TGTGCTAGTAGCTTTCCAGCGTCCTTGGGGGGCTACACCTTC.

This clonotype has only a few counts. This may arise from a read error, as a much more abundant clone is one base away. V gene TRBV11-2 combines with J gene TRBJ1-1, with TRBD1 as a possible D gene (5 bases). Per the germline V gene, CDR1 is SGHAT and CDR2 is FQNNGV. The CDR3 extends over 12 amino acids. The CDR3: CASSYKQAEVFF. The CDR3 region has the DNA TGTGCCAGCAGCTATAAACAGGCTGAAGTTTTCTTT. The complete variable domain, with remaining parts taken from reference TRBV11-2 and TRBJ1-1, reads EAGVAQSPRYKIIEKRQSVAFWCNPISGHATLYWYQQILGQGPKLLIQFQNNGVVDDSQLPKDRFSAERLKGVDSTLKIQPAKLEDSAVYLCASSYKQAEVFFGQGTRLTVV.

As regards this clonotype: The CDR3 does not close with the conserved phenylalanine or tryptophan, likely indicating a read error. The chain employs TRBV4-3 and TRBJ2-2; TRBD2 agrees at 13 bases. The trim removed 8 bases at V and 0 bases at J, leaving 12 bases unmatched. The CDR3 spans 19 residues. The germline gives CDR1 LGHNA, CDR2 YSLEER. For the CDR3, the DNA is TGCGCCAGCTGTGTACTAGCGGGAGGGCCCCGTTCGAACACCGGGGAGCTGTTTTGT. Encoded protein: CASCVLAGGPRSNTGELFC.